Included here is one T cell receptor (beta chain) sequence, with context. Antigen specificity is unknown. Next came a second PCR, run for about 7 to 12 cycles, which used a sample-barcoded 5' primer along with a J-beta primer mix. TCRdb re-called the 5' RACE reads with MiXCR, one entry per CDR3 protein. The repertoire holds some 730,000 distinct CDR3 sequences, with 22% as singletons. The CDR3 runs 15 residues. Germline trimming cut 1 base from V and 5 bases from J; bases unmatched to any gene: 4. Per the germline V gene, CDR1 is SGHRS and CDR2 is YFSETQ. These data belong to a study of blood T cells in healthy people across ages. Study-wide findings and caveats: Older individuals had lower TCR beta diversity per million T cells (the decline was roughly linear). Shifts in expanded clonotypes may have been confounded by donor CMV status, which was unknown.

Ranging in age from roughly 6 to 90, the donors were healthy Caucasian individuals from Russia. The V call is TRBV5-1, the J call TRBJ1-5; 9 bases are shared with TRBD1. The TCR sequence derives from a man aged 70-80 years in good health. The specimen sequenced was blood. CDR3: CASSLTGGPDQPQHF. The CDR3 coding sequence is TGCGCCAGCAGCTTGACAGGGGGCCCCGATCAGCCCCAGCATTTT.